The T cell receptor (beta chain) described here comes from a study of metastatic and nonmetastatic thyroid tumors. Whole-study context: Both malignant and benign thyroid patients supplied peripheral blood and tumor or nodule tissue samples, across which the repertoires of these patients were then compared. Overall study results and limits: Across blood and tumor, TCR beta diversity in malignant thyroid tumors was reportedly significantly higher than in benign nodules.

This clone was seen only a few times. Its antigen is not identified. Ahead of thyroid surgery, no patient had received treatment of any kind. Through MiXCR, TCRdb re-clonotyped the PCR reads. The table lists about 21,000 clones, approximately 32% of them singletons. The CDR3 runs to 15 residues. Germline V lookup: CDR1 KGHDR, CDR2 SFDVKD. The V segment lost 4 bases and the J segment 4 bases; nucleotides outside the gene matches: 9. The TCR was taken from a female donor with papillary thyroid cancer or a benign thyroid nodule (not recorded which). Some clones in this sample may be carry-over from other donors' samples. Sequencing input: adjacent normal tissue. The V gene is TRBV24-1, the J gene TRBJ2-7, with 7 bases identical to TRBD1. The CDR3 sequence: CATSESGTDLYEQYF. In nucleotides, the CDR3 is TGTGCCACCAGTGAGTCCGGGACAGACCTATACGAGCAGTACTTC.